The 12 T cell receptor beta chains in this list originate from one sample, sequenced in a study of blood T cell repertoires in COVID-19. Sequenced by immunoSEQ multiplex PCR; TCRdb stores in-frame clones only, minus some. The data contain 65,000 to 75,000 clones, approximately 91% of them singletons. Sequences were obtained from peripheral blood. These receptors all come from a human donor with active COVID-19. The donor label of this sample is uncertain.

CDR3 sequence reads: CASSQDHATTGNTIYF. Written as DNA, the CDR3 is TGCGCCAGCAGCCAAGATCATGCCACAACTGGAAACACCATATATTTT. The chain has TRBV4-3 and TRBJ1-3; D not resolved. Trimming removed 0 bases from V and 2 bases from J, with 11 bases in between. Per the germline V gene, CDR1 is LGHNA and CDR2 is YSLEER. The CDR3 covers 16 residues.

This chain uses TRBV7-2 with TRBJ2-3; 11 positions match TRBD2. The CDR3 contains 16 residues. The J segment lost 4 bases and the V segment lost 5 bases, leaving 8 bases of the junction unmatched. Germline values: CDR1 SGHTA, CDR2 FQGNSA. DNA of the CDR3: TGTGCCAGCAGCACCGTAGCGGGAGGGCCCTCAGATACGCAGTATTTT. Protein sequence: CASSTVAGGPSDTQYF.

The chain carries TRBV28 and TRBJ2-1, with TRBD1 identical over 12 bases. J was trimmed by 5 bases and V by 4 bases; bases with no gene match: 12. CDR1 MDHEN and CDR2 SYDVKM come from the germline V gene. This CDR3 comprises 18 residues. The CDR3 DNA follows: TGTGCCAGCAGTTCCCCGGGACAGGGGGCGAGACTCAACAATGAGCAGTTCTTC. Its translation: CASSSPGQGARLNNEQFF.

The chain carries TRBV5-1 and TRBJ2-5; 10 positions match TRBD2. The length of the CDR3 is 15 residues. Per the germline V gene, CDR1 is SGHRS and CDR2 is YFSETQ. V shed 4 bases, J shed 5 bases, and the junction held 8 bases outside the gene matches. CDR3 coding DNA: TGCGCCAGCAGCACCAGCGGGAGGGCCTTTGAGACCCAGTACTTC. Protein product: CASSTSGRAFETQYF.

The chain combines TRBV7-8 with TRBJ2-1, with D possibly matching TRBD1 (6 bases). CDR3 size: 15 residues. Germline V gene lookup returns CDR1 SGHVS and CDR2 FQNEAQ. Trimming shortened V by 0 bases and J by 7 bases, and 13 bases separated the two germline ends. The CDR3 sequence is CASSLAGTRDNEQFF. The CDR3 region has the DNA TGTGCCAGCAGCTTAGCCGGGACAAGGGATAATGAGCAGTTCTTC.

This chain links TRBV28 with TRBJ2-7, with 7 nucleotides matching TRBD2. Germline CDR1 reads MDHEN; CDR2 reads SYDVKM. The V gene end was trimmed by 5 bases and the J gene end by 0 bases; junction bases not matched to a gene: 10. The CDR3 has 16 amino acids. The CDR3 coding sequence is TGTGCCAGCAGTCCGAGTTGGGGCGGGAGCTCCTACGAGCAGTACTTC. It encodes CASSPSWGGSSYEQYF.

J is TRBJ2-3 and V is TRBV20-1, with 9 bases that match TRBD2. Germline assignment: CDR1 DFQATT and CDR2 SNEGSKA (reference sequence). CDR3 length equals 11 residues. The V and J ends lost 4 bases and 11 bases, in that order; junction bases with no gene match: 4. CDR3 coding DNA: TGCAGTGCTATTAGCGGGAGTAAGCAGTATTTT. Translation: CSAISGSKQYF.

The V and J genes are TRBV18 and TRBJ1-1; D may be TRBD1 (5 bases). Trimming pared 0 bases from V and 12 bases from J, leaving 11 bases between. This CDR3 comprises 12 residues. The germline CDR1 and CDR2 sequences are KGHSH and LQKENI. CDR3 sequence reads: CASSPPAGLPFF. The DNA of the CDR3 is TGTGCCAGCTCACCACCGGCAGGGCTACCTTTCTTT.

The chain is built from TRBV7-2 and TRBJ2-7; 11 bases align to TRBD2. The CDR3 sequence is 15 residues long. J lost 2 bases, V lost 2 bases, and 2 bases had no gene match. Per germline, CDR1 SGHTA and CDR2 FQGNSA. The CDR3 loop reads CASSLQTSGTYEQYF. DNA of the CDR3: TGTGCCAGCAGCTTACAGACTAGCGGGACCTACGAGCAGTACTTC.

The gene calls are TRBV28 and TRBJ1-1, with TRBD1 matching over 8 bases. V trimming: 3 bases; J trimming: 5 bases; junction bases outside the gene matches: 17. The length of the CDR3 is 18 residues. In germline, CDR1 is MDHEN, CDR2 SYDVKM. CDR3 DNA sequence: TGTGCCAGCAGTTTGCCTTCCGGACAGGGAGGACCAGGGACTGAAGCTTTCTTT. As protein: CASSLPSGQGGPGTEAFF. The variable domain in full, with the rest retrieved from reference TRBV28 and TRBJ1-1, is DVKVTQSSRYLVKRTGEKVFLECVQDMDHENMFWYRQDPGLGLRLIYFSYDVKMKEKGDIPEGYSVSREKKERFSLILESASTNQTSMYLCASSLPSGQGGPGTEAFFGQGTRLTVV.

The V call is TRBV5-1, the J call TRBJ2-2; 9 bases fit TRBD1. V gave up 0 bases and J gave up 2 bases; unmatched junction bases: 8. The CDR3 spans 18 residues. CDR1 is SGHRS and CDR2 is YFSETQ in the germline V gene. CDR3 protein: CASSLAIRTGDNTGELFF. Written as DNA, the CDR3 is TGCGCCAGCAGCTTGGCTATACGGACAGGGGATAACACCGGGGAGCTGTTTTTT.

This chain uses TRBV5-1 with TRBJ2-7; 8 bases are shared with TRBD1. CDR1 SGHRS and CDR2 YFSETQ come from the germline V gene. The CDR3 loop spans 14 amino acids. V lost 4 bases to trimming and J lost 9 bases; unmatched junction nucleotides: 12. This CDR3 reads CASSLGQGRNRQYF. CDR3 nucleotides: TGCGCCAGCAGCCTCGGACAGGGAAGGAACCGGCAGTACTTC.